Listed below are T cell receptor beta chains from one sample, sequenced in a study of post-analysis software for immune sequencing data. TCRdb called the PCR reads again in MiXCR, with one record for every CDR3 protein. The table includes roughly 650,000 distinct CDR3 sequences, about 60% detected once. The sequenced material came from blood. These TCRs come from a girl aged 2 to 9 with multiple sclerosis. The CDR3 runs from the conserved cysteine through the conserved F or W. A D gene is named only where the DNA matches it firmly. Only some rows state a clone size, as once, few, many or a class for expanded clones.

v_call,clone_size,d_call,j_call,cdr3_aa,cdr3_nt
TRBV29-1,-,-,TRBJ2-5,CGGFQETQYF,TGCGGGGGTTTCCAAGAGACCCAGTACTTC
TRBV5-1,-,-,TRBJ2-1,CASSHTTQSGSYNEQFF,TGCGCCAGCAGCCATACTACCCAAAGCGGCTCCTACAATGAGCAGTTCTTC
TRBV6-5,-,TRBD1,TRBJ1-1,CASRRTGDTEAFF,TGTGCCAGCAGAAGGACAGGGGACACTGAAGCTTTCTTT
TRBV3-1,-,-,TRBJ2-4,CASSPSGNIQYF,TGTGCCAGCAGCCCCTCGGGAAACATTCAGTACTTC
TRBV10-3,-,TRBD2,TRBJ2-1,CAISALGLAGGGSYNEQFF,TGTGCCATCAGTGCCCTTGGACTAGCGGGCGGTGGGTCCTACAATGAGCAGTTCTTC
TRBV29-1,-,-,TRBJ2-3,CSVEDQAPGSTQYF,TGCAGCGTTGAAGATCAGGCCCCCGGGTCAACGCAGTATTTT
TRBV20-1,-,TRBD2,TRBJ2-1,CSATGTSWDNEQFF,TGCAGTGCAACCGGGACTAGCTGGGACAATGAGCAGTTCTTC
TRBV29-1,few,-,TRBJ2-3,CSVDLATDTQYF,TGCAGCGTTGATTTGGCGACAGATACGCAGTATTTT
TRBV6-5,few,-,TRBJ2-4,CASSSQSFNIQYF,TGTGCCAGCAGTTCGCAGTCCTTCAACATTCAGTACTTC
TRBV4-1,few,TRBD2,TRBJ2-1,CASSRNGLAFSNEQFF,TGCGCCAGCAGCCGCAACGGACTAGCCTTCTCCAATGAGCAGTTCTTC
TRBV10-3,many,TRBD2,TRBJ2-1,CAIKTTSGIVDEQFF,TGTGCCATCAAGACGACTAGCGGGATTGTGGATGAGCAGTTCTTC
TRBV7-6,few,TRBD2,TRBJ2-5,CASSGSSGGTQETQYF,TGTGCCAGCAGCGGGTCTAGCGGGGGGACCCAAGAGACCCAGTACTTC
TRBV12-5,-,-,TRBJ2-5,CASGSNPREQYF,TGTGCTAGTGGTTCAAATCCTAGGGAGCAGTACTTC
TRBV5-1,few,-,TRBJ2-1,CASSLGAGLAGRNEQFF,TGCGCCAGCAGCTTGGGGGCAGGGTTGGCGGGTCGCAATGAGCAGTTCTTC
TRBV11-2,-,-,TRBJ1-5,CASSLGPLGARNQPQHF,TGTGCCAGCAGCTTAGGCCCCCTCGGGGCCCGCAATCAGCCCCAGCATTTT
TRBV15,few,-,TRBJ2-1,CATSPSNNEQFF,TGTGCCACCAGCCCGAGTAACAATGAGCAGTTCTTC
TRBV7-9,-,TRBD1,TRBJ2-3,CASSPTGATGDTQYF,TGTGCCAGCAGCCCAACAGGGGCGACGGGGGATACGCAGTATTTT
TRBV20-1,-,TRBD2,TRBJ2-7,CSAQLAGSNYEQYF,TGCAGTGCCCAGTTAGCGGGATCAAACTACGAGCAGTACTTC
TRBV7-9,once,-,TRBJ1-2,CASSFLQGTDYGYTF,TGTGCCAGCAGCTTTTTGCAGGGAACCGACTATGGCTACACCTTC
TRBV24-1,-,-,TRBJ2-1,CATSGNNEQFF,TGTGCCACCAGTGGGAACAATGAGCAGTTCTTC
TRBV7-2,-,TRBD2,TRBJ2-3,CASSLEGASGRADTQYF,TGTGCCAGCAGCTTAGAGGGGGCTAGCGGGAGGGCGGATACGCAGTATTTT
TRBV11-2,-,TRBD1,TRBJ2-7,CASSPTRGSYEQYF,TGTGCCAGCAGCCCAACCAGGGGGAGCTACGAGCAGTACTTC
TRBV14,-,-,TRBJ2-7,CASSPSGLPYEQYF,TGTGCCAGCAGCCCCTCGGGACTTCCCTACGAGCAGTACTTC
TRBV15,-,TRBD1,TRBJ1-5,CATSRLPGGDQPQHF,TGTGCCACCAGCAGACTACCAGGGGGGGATCAGCCCCAGCATTTT
TRBV7-9,-,-,TRBJ2-1,CASSPIKPEGSGNEQFF,TGTGCCAGCAGCCCAATTAAACCAGAGGGGAGTGGTAATGAGCAGTTCTTC
TRBV27,few,TRBD1,TRBJ2-1,CASRGYRGQDEQFF,TGTGCCAGCAGGGGCTATAGGGGGCAGGATGAGCAGTTCTTC
TRBV15,-,-,TRBJ2-1,CATSRDTGISYNEQFF,TGTGCCACCAGCAGAGACACGGGAATCTCCTACAATGAGCAGTTCTTC
TRBV5-1,-,-,TRBJ1-2,CASSTTDYYGYTF,TGCGCCAGCAGCACTACGGATTACTATGGCTACACCTTC
TRBV7-9,few,-,TRBJ2-1,CASSLEDGARQFF,TGTGCCAGCAGCTTAGAGGACGGAGCGCGGCAGTTCTTC
TRBV6-5,few,TRBD2,TRBJ2-1,CASSYTSGSYNKQFF,TGTGCCAGCAGTTACACTAGCGGGAGCTACAATAAGCAGTTCTTC
TRBV12-3/TRBV12-4,-,-,TRBJ2-1,CASSPQVHEQFF,TGTGCCAGCAGTCCTCAAGTCCATGAGCAGTTCTTC
TRBV20-1,-,-,TRBJ1-1,CSATPGADTEAFF,TGCAGTGCTACCCCGGGGGCGGACACTGAAGCTTTCTTT
TRBV29-1,-,TRBD1,TRBJ2-1,CSVEDFTLGTADNEQFF,TGCAGCGTTGAAGATTTCACCCTCGGGACAGCCGACAATGAGCAGTTCTTC
TRBV20-1,-,-,TRBJ2-7,CSGGSGGYEQYF,TGCAGTGGGGGTAGCGGAGGCTACGAGCAGTACTTC
TRBV6-1,few,TRBD1,TRBJ2-4,CASSVVLGTGELLAKNIQYF,TGTGCCAGCAGTGTAGTGTTGGGGACAGGGGAACTTCTAGCCAAAAACATTCAGTACTTC
TRBV10-3,-,-,TRBJ2-1,CAISGNNEQFF,TGTGCCATCAGCGGGAACAATGAGCAGTTCTTC
TRBV20-1,-,TRBD1,TRBJ2-1,CSAPKSGTGVNEQFF,TGCAGTGCTCCTAAGTCCGGGACAGGGGTAAATGAGCAGTTCTTC